This is a list of T cell receptor beta chains from one sample in a study of cytomegalovirus exposure and HLA in healthy donors. Using immunoSEQ multiplex PCR, the repertoire was profiled, and TCRdb retains in-frame clones only, with some absent. The table includes over 85,000 clones, around 82% detected once. The sequenced material came from PBMCs. These receptors all stem from a man in his forties or fifties in good health and CMV-seropositive. CDR3s include the opening cysteine and the closing phenylalanine or tryptophan. Each record gives: clone size, V gene, D gene, J gene, CDR3 length, CDR3 DNA, CDR3 protein. The D gene is left open where the match is weak. Size is omitted from some rows. Given values are once, few, many or a class for expanded clones.

abundance: -; v_gene: TRBV19; d_gene: TRBD1; j_gene: TRBJ2-3; len: 14; CDR3nt: TGTGCCAGTAACGCGGACAGGAACACAGATACGCAGTATTTT; CDR3aa: CASNADRNTDTQYF
abundance: -; v_gene: TRBV14; d_gene: -; j_gene: TRBJ1-2; len: 16; CDR3nt: TGTGCCAGCAGCCAAGCCCTCGGTCGACAGAACTATGGCTACACCTTC; CDR3aa: CASSQALGRQNYGYTF
abundance: -; v_gene: TRBV9; d_gene: TRBD1; j_gene: TRBJ1-1; len: 16; CDR3nt: TGTGCCAGCAGCGTAGGTGGGACAGGGGGCGGCACTGAAGCTTTCTTT; CDR3aa: CASSVGGTGGGTEAFF
abundance: -; v_gene: TRBV18; d_gene: TRBD1; j_gene: TRBJ1-1; len: 14; CDR3nt: TGTGCCAGCTCGGGGACAGGCGGGGACACTGAAGCTTTCTTT; CDR3aa: CASSGTGGDTEAFF
abundance: few; v_gene: TRBV4-1; d_gene: -; j_gene: TRBJ1-2; len: 16; CDR3nt: TGCGCCAGCAGCCAAGATGTCCGCGAGGGATGGTATGGCTACACCTTC; CDR3aa: CASSQDVREGWYGYTF
abundance: few; v_gene: TRBV5-4; d_gene: -; j_gene: TRBJ2-1; len: 18; CDR3nt: TGTGCCAGCAGCTTGGGTCTCCGGGAGACCCAAGACTACAATGAGCAGTTCTTC; CDR3aa: CASSLGLRETQDYNEQFF
abundance: -; v_gene: TRBV18; d_gene: TRBD1; j_gene: TRBJ1-4; len: 15; CDR3nt: TGTGCCAGCTCACCACCAGGACAGGGGGCTCGGAAACTGTTTTTT; CDR3aa: CASSPPGQGARKLFF
abundance: once; v_gene: TRBV5-4; d_gene: -; j_gene: TRBJ2-5; len: 11; CDR3nt: TGTGCCAGCAGCTTTCGGGAGACCCAGTACTTC; CDR3aa: CASSFRETQYF
abundance: -; v_gene: TRBV4-1; d_gene: TRBD2; j_gene: TRBJ2-4; len: 15; CDR3nt: TGCGCCAGCAGCCAAGATCACGGACTAGCAACCATTCAGTACTTC; CDR3aa: CASSQDHGLATIQYF
abundance: -; v_gene: TRBV6-1; d_gene: -; j_gene: TRBJ2-3; len: 13; CDR3nt: TGTGCCAGCAGTGTAAACAGCGGGGATACGCAGTATTTT; CDR3aa: CASSVNSGDTQYF
abundance: -; v_gene: TRBV5-1; d_gene: TRBD1; j_gene: TRBJ2-1; len: 16; CDR3nt: TGCGCCAGCAGCTTGGAGGACAGGGCGCCCTACAATGAGCAGTTCTTC; CDR3aa: CASSLEDRAPYNEQFF
abundance: -; v_gene: TRBV18; d_gene: TRBD1; j_gene: TRBJ2-2; len: 15; CDR3nt: TGTGCCAGCTCACCAATCTACAGGGGGCCTGGGGAGCTGTTTTTT; CDR3aa: CASSPIYRGPGELFF
abundance: -; v_gene: TRBV5-1; d_gene: TRBD1; j_gene: TRBJ2-7; len: 15; CDR3nt: TGCGCCAGCAGGTTGACCGGGACAGGGGGCGGTGGGCAGTACTTC; CDR3aa: CASRLTGTGGGGQYF
abundance: -; v_gene: TRBV25-1; d_gene: TRBD1; j_gene: TRBJ1-2; len: 14; CDR3nt: TGTGCCAGCAGTGAAGGGACAGGGGGCTATGGCTACACCTTC; CDR3aa: CASSEGTGGYGYTF
abundance: few; v_gene: TRBV11-2; d_gene: -; j_gene: TRBJ2-3; len: 15; CDR3nt: TGTGCCAGCAGCTTAGGATCAGGACTGTCCACGGGGCAGTATTTT; CDR3aa: CASSLGSGLSTGQYF
abundance: -; v_gene: TRBV6-5; d_gene: -; j_gene: TRBJ1-4; len: 15; CDR3nt: TGTGCCAGCAGTTGGAACAGGCCCACGAATGAAAAACTGTTTTTT; CDR3aa: CASSWNRPTNEKLFF
abundance: once; v_gene: TRBV11-2; d_gene: TRBD2; j_gene: TRBJ2-1; len: 17; CDR3nt: TGTGCCAGCAGCTTAGACCAAACTGGACTAGCGGGGGTCGAGCAGTTCTTC; CDR3aa: CASSLDQTGLAGVEQFF
abundance: -; v_gene: TRBV11-2; d_gene: -; j_gene: TRBJ2-3; len: 15; CDR3nt: TGTGCCAGCAGCTCCAGGACGGTGGAGCGGGATACGCAGTATTTT; CDR3aa: CASSSRTVERDTQYF
abundance: -; v_gene: TRBV7-2; d_gene: TRBD2; j_gene: TRBJ2-3; len: 15; CDR3nt: TGTGCCAGCAGCTTAATACTGACTAGCACAGATGCGCAGTATTTT; CDR3aa: CASSLILTSTDAQYF
abundance: -; v_gene: TRBV29-1; d_gene: -; j_gene: TRBJ1-5; len: 13; CDR3nt: TGCAGCGTTGCGTCGGGGGTAAATCAGCCCCAGCATTTT; CDR3aa: CSVASGVNQPQHF
abundance: -; v_gene: TRBV6-1; d_gene: -; j_gene: TRBJ1-2; len: 15; CDR3nt: TGTGCCAGCAGTGAAGTCGGCGAGGTTCTTAATGGCTACACCTTC; CDR3aa: CASSEVGEVLNGYTF
abundance: -; v_gene: TRBV13; d_gene: TRBD2; j_gene: TRBJ2-5; len: 13; CDR3nt: TGTGCCAGCAGCTGGGGGGGAGGGGAGACCCAGTACTTC; CDR3aa: CASSWGGGETQYF
abundance: -; v_gene: TRBV27; d_gene: -; j_gene: TRBJ1-1; len: 13; CDR3nt: TGTGCCAGCAGACGAACAGCGAACACTGAAGCTTTCTTT; CDR3aa: CASRRTANTEAFF
abundance: -; v_gene: TRBV9; d_gene: TRBD2; j_gene: TRBJ2-1; len: 15; CDR3nt: TGTGCCAGCACCCCTAGCGGGGGGTCCTACAATGAGCAGTTCTTC; CDR3aa: CASTPSGGSYNEQFF
abundance: once; v_gene: TRBV6-5; d_gene: -; j_gene: TRBJ2-7; len: 15; CDR3nt: TGTGCCAGCAGTTACTCGGGGGCAGGTTCCTACGAGCAGTACTTC; CDR3aa: CASSYSGAGSYEQYF
abundance: -; v_gene: TRBV9; d_gene: -; j_gene: TRBJ1-4; len: 13; CDR3nt: TGTGCCAGCAGCGAGGGGACTAATGAAAAGCTGTTTTTT; CDR3aa: CASSEGTNEKLFF